These T cell receptor beta chains were read from a single sample in a study of shared clonotypes between healthy human individuals. Clones were sequenced by immunoSEQ multiplex PCR, and TCRdb holds only the in-frame ones, with some missing. The sample gives 800,000 to 1,200,000 clones, 75% to 85% of which show up once; about 0.52% is in the top ten. Material: memory CD4+ T cells from PBMCs. Source of these receptors: a man aged 18 to 30 in good health. Some clones in this sample may be carry-over from other donors' samples. Both conserved end residues are part of each CDR3. A D gene is named only where the DNA matches it firmly. A row's size may be missing; if present it is once, few, many or a size class.

v_call: TRBV6-1; j_call: TRBJ1-2; d_call: TRBD1; clone_size: -; cdr3_aa: CASRSRDRDAYGYTF; cdr3_nt: TGTGCCAGCAGAAGCAGGGACAGGGACGCCTATGGCTACACCTTC
v_call: TRBV9; j_call: TRBJ2-7; d_call: TRBD1; clone_size: -; cdr3_aa: CASSALVRGLNEQYF; cdr3_nt: TGTGCCAGCAGCGCTTTAGTCAGGGGGCTCAACGAGCAGTACTTC
v_call: TRBV7-9; j_call: TRBJ2-6; d_call: -; clone_size: -; cdr3_aa: CASSLRRAPSGANVLTF; cdr3_nt: TGTGCCAGCAGCTTAAGGCGGGCCCCCTCTGGGGCCAACGTCCTGACTTTC
v_call: TRBV28; j_call: TRBJ1-5; d_call: TRBD1; clone_size: -; cdr3_aa: CASSLFGQGGQPQHF; cdr3_nt: TGTGCCAGCAGTTTATTTGGACAGGGTGGTCAGCCCCAGCATTTT
v_call: TRBV4-3; j_call: TRBJ2-5; d_call: -; clone_size: -; cdr3_aa: CASSQDLVELETQYF; cdr3_nt: TGCGCCAGCAGCCAAGATCTCGTCGAGTTAGAGACCCAGTACTTC
v_call: TRBV28; j_call: TRBJ2-7; d_call: -; clone_size: -; cdr3_aa: CASSFGSSYEQYF; cdr3_nt: TGTGCCAGCAGCTTCGGCAGCTCCTACGAGCAGTACTTC
v_call: TRBV5-8; j_call: TRBJ1-1; d_call: TRBD1; clone_size: -; cdr3_aa: CASSLGQEGTEAFF; cdr3_nt: TGTGCCAGCAGCCTGGGACAGGAAGGGACTGAAGCTTTCTTT
v_call: TRBV2; j_call: TRBJ1-4; d_call: -; clone_size: -; cdr3_aa: CASTIVRDEKLFF; cdr3_nt: TGTGCCAGCACTATAGTCAGGGATGAAAAACTGTTTTTT
v_call: TRBV5-4; j_call: TRBJ2-7; d_call: -; clone_size: -; cdr3_aa: CASSPGGSYEQYF; cdr3_nt: TGTGCCAGCAGCCCGGGTGGGTCCTACGAGCAGTACTTC
v_call: TRBV11-2; j_call: TRBJ2-7; d_call: TRBD1; clone_size: -; cdr3_aa: CASSLALSRGLHEQYF; cdr3_nt: TGTGCCAGCAGCTTAGCGCTAAGCAGGGGGCTCCACGAGCAGTACTTC
v_call: TRBV19; j_call: TRBJ1-4; d_call: -; clone_size: many; cdr3_aa: CASSMVREKLFF; cdr3_nt: TGTGCCAGTAGTATGGTCCGGGAAAAACTGTTTTTT
v_call: TRBV10-1; j_call: TRBJ2-2; d_call: -; clone_size: -; cdr3_aa: CASSESQGSGELFF; cdr3_nt: TGCGCCAGCAGTGAGTCGCAGGGTTCCGGGGAGCTGTTTTTT
v_call: TRBV28; j_call: TRBJ1-4; d_call: TRBD1; clone_size: -; cdr3_aa: CASSGDRGRGNEKLFF; cdr3_nt: TGTGCCAGCAGTGGGGACAGGGGAAGGGGGAATGAAAAACTGTTTTTT
v_call: TRBV28; j_call: TRBJ1-1; d_call: -; clone_size: -; cdr3_aa: CASSSPGTPDMNTEAFF; cdr3_nt: TGTGCCAGCAGTTCGCCCGGGACTCCGGATATGAACACTGAAGCTTTCTTT
v_call: TRBV7-8; j_call: TRBJ2-6; d_call: -; clone_size: -; cdr3_aa: CASSLRDDSGANVLTF; cdr3_nt: TGTGCCAGCAGCTTACGGGACGACTCTGGGGCCAACGTCCTGACTTTC
v_call: TRBV27; j_call: TRBJ1-4; d_call: TRBD1; clone_size: -; cdr3_aa: CASSSWTGGSEKLFF; cdr3_nt: TGTGCCAGCAGTTCGTGGACAGGGGGCAGTGAAAAACTGTTTTTT
v_call: TRBV5-1; j_call: TRBJ1-5; d_call: -; clone_size: -; cdr3_aa: CASSPGTSTDQPQHF; cdr3_nt: TGCGCCAGCAGCCCCGGGACATCGACGGACCAGCCCCAGCATTTT
v_call: TRBV18; j_call: TRBJ1-1; d_call: -; clone_size: few; cdr3_aa: CASSPRRDTEAFF; cdr3_nt: TGTGCCAGCTCACCGAGGAGGGACACTGAAGCTTTCTTT
v_call: TRBV28; j_call: TRBJ1-5; d_call: TRBD1; clone_size: -; cdr3_aa: CASSGSSGGHQPQHF; cdr3_nt: TGTGCCAGCAGCGGCTCCTCAGGGGGCCATCAGCCCCAGCATTTT
v_call: TRBV9; j_call: TRBJ2-1; d_call: -; clone_size: -; cdr3_aa: CASSVGENEQFF; cdr3_nt: TGTGCCAGCAGCGTCGGTGAGAATGAGCAGTTCTTC
v_call: TRBV2; j_call: TRBJ2-1; d_call: TRBD1; clone_size: -; cdr3_aa: CATTRGTGYHEQFF; cdr3_nt: TGTGCCACAACCAGAGGGACAGGGTACCATGAGCAGTTCTTC
v_call: TRBV7-3; j_call: TRBJ2-1; d_call: TRBD1; clone_size: -; cdr3_aa: CASSLNLGTGGEQFF; cdr3_nt: TGTGCCAGCAGCCTCAACCTGGGAACAGGGGGTGAGCAGTTCTTC
v_call: TRBV7-9; j_call: TRBJ1-1; d_call: -; clone_size: -; cdr3_aa: CASSPQVLNTEAFF; cdr3_nt: TGTGCCAGCAGCCCACAGGTTTTGAACACTGAAGCTTTCTTT
v_call: TRBV2; j_call: TRBJ2-1; d_call: TRBD2; clone_size: -; cdr3_aa: CASSPPLAGGMNEQFF; cdr3_nt: TGTGCCAGCAGCCCACCACTAGCGGGAGGGATGAATGAGCAGTTCTTC
v_call: TRBV5-6; j_call: TRBJ1-2; d_call: TRBD1; clone_size: once; cdr3_aa: CASSSGTGGHYGYTF; cdr3_nt: TGTGCCAGCAGCTCCGGGACAGGGGGTCACTATGGCTACACCTTC
v_call: TRBV6-5; j_call: TRBJ1-2; d_call: -; clone_size: -; cdr3_aa: CASSYPSLRVGGYTF; cdr3_nt: TGTGCCAGCAGTTACCCCTCACTAAGGGTGGGAGGCTACACCTTC
v_call: TRBV7-2; j_call: TRBJ1-2; d_call: -; clone_size: -; cdr3_aa: CASSAQQRGYTF; cdr3_nt: TGTGCCAGCAGCGCCCAACAGAGAGGCTACACCTTC
v_call: TRBV9; j_call: TRBJ2-4; d_call: -; clone_size: -; cdr3_aa: CASSVGFNGIQYF; cdr3_nt: TGTGCCAGCAGCGTAGGGTTCAACGGCATTCAGTACTTC
v_call: TRBV2; j_call: TRBJ2-4; d_call: TRBD1; clone_size: -; cdr3_aa: CASSGEGAGNIQYF; cdr3_nt: TGTGCCAGCAGTGGAGAGGGGGCGGGAAACATTCAGTACTTC
v_call: TRBV7-2; j_call: TRBJ2-7; d_call: TRBD2; clone_size: -; cdr3_aa: CASRLAEVNYEQYF; cdr3_nt: TGTGCCAGCAGGCTAGCGGAGGTAAACTACGAGCAGTACTTC
v_call: TRBV19; j_call: TRBJ1-1; d_call: -; clone_size: -; cdr3_aa: CASSFREDTEAFF; cdr3_nt: TGTGCCAGTAGTTTCCGGGAGGACACTGAAGCTTTCTTT
v_call: TRBV19; j_call: TRBJ2-6; d_call: -; clone_size: -; cdr3_aa: CASRTADPPLSGANVLTF; cdr3_nt: TGTGCCAGTAGGACAGCCGATCCTCCCCTCTCTGGGGCCAACGTCCTGACTTTC
v_call: TRBV9; j_call: TRBJ2-5; d_call: -; clone_size: -; cdr3_aa: CASSPRQAQETQYF; cdr3_nt: TGTGCCAGCAGCCCTAGACAGGCTCAAGAGACCCAGTACTTC
v_call: TRBV27; j_call: TRBJ2-1; d_call: -; clone_size: -; cdr3_aa: CASSLRPGLGYNEQFF; cdr3_nt: TGTGCCAGCAGTTTACGTCCGGGACTCGGATACAATGAGCAGTTCTTC
v_call: TRBV6-5; j_call: TRBJ2-1; d_call: TRBD2; clone_size: -; cdr3_aa: CASRRGLVNEQFF; cdr3_nt: TGTGCCAGCAGGCGCGGACTAGTGAATGAGCAGTTCTTC
v_call: TRBV11-2; j_call: TRBJ2-7; d_call: TRBD2; clone_size: -; cdr3_aa: CASSLGAGGHYEQYF; cdr3_nt: TGTGCCAGCAGCTTAGGCGCGGGAGGGCACTACGAGCAGTACTTC
v_call: TRBV28; j_call: TRBJ2-1; d_call: TRBD2; clone_size: -; cdr3_aa: CASSLLTSGYNEQFF; cdr3_nt: TGTGCCAGCAGTCTCCTGACTAGCGGTTACAATGAGCAGTTCTTC
v_call: TRBV9; j_call: TRBJ1-3; d_call: TRBD1; clone_size: -; cdr3_aa: CASTPGGTGNTIYF; cdr3_nt: TGTGCCAGCACCCCAGGGGGGACTGGAAACACCATATATTTT
v_call: TRBV2; j_call: TRBJ2-7; d_call: -; clone_size: -; cdr3_aa: CASSENYEQYF; cdr3_nt: TGTGCCAGCAGTGAAAACTACGAGCAGTACTTC
v_call: TRBV15; j_call: TRBJ2-2; d_call: -; clone_size: -; cdr3_aa: CATSRDSVAGELFF; cdr3_nt: TGTGCCACCAGCAGAGATTCGGTTGCCGGGGAGCTGTTTTTT
v_call: TRBV6-1; j_call: TRBJ2-7; d_call: -; clone_size: -; cdr3_aa: CASSSTREGEQYF; cdr3_nt: TGTGCCAGCAGTTCCACTCGCGAGGGGGAGCAGTACTTC
v_call: TRBV4-1; j_call: TRBJ2-7; d_call: TRBD2; clone_size: -; cdr3_aa: CASSQPGLADYEQYF; cdr3_nt: TGCGCCAGCAGCCAACCGGGACTAGCGGACTACGAGCAGTACTTC
v_call: TRBV28; j_call: TRBJ2-5; d_call: -; clone_size: -; cdr3_aa: CASSFSAQETQYF; cdr3_nt: TGTGCCAGCAGTTTCAGCGCACAAGAGACCCAGTACTTC
v_call: TRBV5-6; j_call: TRBJ2-7; d_call: -; clone_size: -; cdr3_aa: CASSVTVPGSYEQYF; cdr3_nt: TGTGCCAGCAGCGTGACGGTTCCGGGCTCCTACGAGCAGTACTTC
v_call: TRBV5-4; j_call: TRBJ2-5; d_call: -; clone_size: -; cdr3_aa: CASSLWPAFQETQYF; cdr3_nt: TGTGCCAGCAGCTTGTGGCCAGCGTTTCAAGAGACCCAGTACTTC
v_call: TRBV2; j_call: TRBJ2-7; d_call: TRBD1; clone_size: many; cdr3_aa: CASSADRGEQYF; cdr3_nt: TGTGCCAGCAGTGCGGACAGGGGCGAGCAGTACTTC
v_call: TRBV5-4; j_call: TRBJ2-3; d_call: TRBD2; clone_size: few; cdr3_aa: CASSQRTSGDTQYF; cdr3_nt: TGTGCCAGCAGCCAAAGGACTAGCGGCGATACGCAGTATTTT
v_call: TRBV25-1; j_call: TRBJ2-2; d_call: -; clone_size: -; cdr3_aa: CASSVYRNTGELFF; cdr3_nt: TGTGCCAGCAGTGTTTACAGGAACACCGGGGAGCTGTTTTTT
v_call: TRBV9; j_call: TRBJ2-3; d_call: -; clone_size: few; cdr3_aa: CASSATGDTQYF; cdr3_nt: TGTGCCAGCAGCGCTACAGGCGATACGCAGTATTTT
v_call: TRBV11-2; j_call: TRBJ2-7; d_call: -; clone_size: -; cdr3_aa: CASSGGTLLSYEQYF; cdr3_nt: TGTGCCAGCAGCGGAGGGACTTTACTGTCCTACGAGCAGTACTTC
v_call: TRBV11-3; j_call: TRBJ1-1; d_call: -; clone_size: -; cdr3_aa: CASSLARGEAFF; cdr3_nt: TGTGCCAGCAGCTTAGCGAGGGGTGAAGCTTTCTTT
v_call: TRBV28; j_call: TRBJ2-7; d_call: TRBD2; clone_size: -; cdr3_aa: CAMGAGGSYEQYF; cdr3_nt: TGTGCCATGGGGGCGGGAGGATCCTACGAGCAGTACTTC
v_call: TRBV2; j_call: TRBJ1-4; d_call: TRBD1; clone_size: -; cdr3_aa: CATGDRGREKLFF; cdr3_nt: TGTGCCACCGGGGACAGGGGGCGTGAAAAACTGTTTTTT
v_call: TRBV5-1; j_call: TRBJ2-7; d_call: TRBD1; clone_size: -; cdr3_aa: CASSLGGTGGYEQYF; cdr3_nt: TGCGCCAGCAGCTTGGGTGGGACAGGGGGCTACGAGCAGTACTTC
v_call: TRBV28; j_call: TRBJ1-6; d_call: TRBD1; clone_size: -; cdr3_aa: CASSRQGDYNSPLHF; cdr3_nt: TGTGCCAGCAGCCGACAGGGAGATTATAATTCACCCCTCCACTTT
v_call: TRBV25-1; j_call: TRBJ1-6; d_call: TRBD1; clone_size: -; cdr3_aa: CASRQDRGNSPLHF; cdr3_nt: TGTGCCAGCAGACAGGACAGGGGTAATTCACCCCTCCACTTT
v_call: TRBV6-1; j_call: TRBJ2-1; d_call: TRBD1; clone_size: few; cdr3_aa: CASSGQGSYNEQFF; cdr3_nt: TGTGCCAGCAGTGGACAGGGCTCCTACAATGAGCAGTTCTTC
v_call: TRBV6-5; j_call: TRBJ2-3; d_call: -; clone_size: -; cdr3_aa: CASSRGPHTDTQYF; cdr3_nt: TGTGCCAGCAGCCGCGGACCTCACACAGATACGCAGTATTTT
v_call: TRBV6-5; j_call: TRBJ1-2; d_call: -; clone_size: once; cdr3_aa: CASSRAANVGYTF; cdr3_nt: TGTGCCAGTTCGAGGGCAGCCAACGTAGGCTACACCTTC